The 18 T cell receptor beta chains below all came from one sample that was sequenced in a study of CD8+CD57+ T cells in acquired aplastic anemia. According to the study, genomic DNA was the template for TCR beta VDJ and CDR3 profiling. MiXCR, run by TCRdb on the reads, gives a single entry per CDR3 protein. Counted here are roughly 180,000 distinct CDR3 sequences, more than 60% occurring once; the ten biggest clones make up 42%. It was patients with CD8+CD57+ cell expansion by flow cytometry who were chosen for sequencing. The sequenced sample was sorted CD4+, CD8+, or CD8+CD57+ T cells (not recorded which) from PBMCs. The receptor source for this set is a human donor with aplastic anemia.

This clonotype was observed many times. The chain employs TRBV7-9 and TRBJ2-7; D possibly corresponds to TRBD1 (7 bases). V dropped 5 bases and J dropped 4 bases, with 18 bases sitting between them. Germline loops: CDR1 SEHNR, CDR2 FQNEAQ (reference sequence). The CDR3 runs to 15 residues. CDR3 residues: CASSMPQGGWYEQYF. The CDR3 DNA sequence: TGTGCCAGCAGCATGCCTCAGGGGGGTTGGTACGAGCAGTACTTC.

In this sample, this clonotype turned up a few times. The V and J genes are TRBV7-2 and TRBJ2-7; perhaps TRBD1 as D (5 bases). Germline loops: CDR1 SGHTA, CDR2 FQGNSA. V shed 3 bases and J shed 3 bases, with 9 bases lying between them. The length of the CDR3 is 13 residues. The CDR3 nucleotides are TGTGCCAGCAGCTTGGCAGGGTTCTACGAGCAGTACTTC. Amino acids: CASSLAGFYEQYF.

The V call is TRBV7-3, the J call TRBJ1-6; D unresolved. The CDR3 runs to 15 residues. Germline-derived CDR1 and CDR2 are SGHTA and FQGTGA. Deletions cut 6 bases from V and 0 bases from J, with 9 bases between. CDR3 amino acids: CASSTSGSYNSPLHF. CDR3 nucleotide sequence: TGTGCCAGCAGTACCTCCGGCTCCTATAATTCACCCCTCCACTTT.

V is TRBV7-9 and J is TRBJ2-3; D perhaps matches TRBD1 (6 bases). V was cut by 5 bases and J by 0 bases, with 9 bases left in between. CDR1 is SEHNR, CDR2 FQNEAQ, per germline (reference sequence). This CDR3 has 14 residues. The CDR3 nucleotides are TGTGCCAGCAGCACAGGGATAAGCACAGATACGCAGTATTTT. This encodes CASSTGISTDTQYF.

V is TRBV29-1 and J is TRBJ1-5, with 7 bases aligning to TRBD1. Germline values: CDR1 SQVTM, CDR2 ANQGSEA. The CDR3 has 15 residues. The CDR3 here is CSASRQGDSNQPQHF. The DNA for the CDR3 is TGCAGTGCTAGTCGACAGGGTGATAGCAATCAGCCCCAGCATTTT.

The chain has TRBV7-8 and TRBJ2-5, with unresolved D. With 7 bases removed from V and 5 bases from J, the gap between germline ends came to 14 bases. Per germline, CDR1 SGHVS and CDR2 FQNEAQ. The CDR3 spans 13 residues. The CDR3 here is CASTQFVGETQYF. The CDR3 bases are TGTGCCAGCACCCAATTTGTCGGGGAGACCCAGTACTTC.

The chain is built from TRBV6-5 and TRBJ1-6; unclear D gene. Trimming removed 4 bases from V and 7 bases from J, with 8 bases in between. The CDR3 loop spans 13 amino acids. Germline V gene lookup returns CDR1 MNHEY and CDR2 SVGAGI. The CDR3 protein is CASSLQRNSPLHF. CDR3 nucleotide sequence: TGTGCCAGCAGTTTGCAGAGGAATTCACCCCTCCACTTT.

The V call is TRBV2, the J call TRBJ2-2; unclear D gene. Germline V gene lookup returns CDR1 SNHLY and CDR2 FYNNEI. This CDR3 is 13 amino acids long. Trimming stripped 7 bases from V and 3 bases from J, with 9 bases between. CDR3 nucleotides: TGTGCCAGCACCGTCGCATACACCGGGGAGCTGTTTTTT. Translation gives CASTVAYTGELFF.

On this clonotype: At one end the junction does not follow the germline gene, possibly because of a read error. The chain has TRBV11-2 and TRBJ2-7, with TRBD1 matching over 7 bases. The CDR3 extends over 15 amino acids. Germline loops: CDR1 SGHAT, CDR2 FQNNGV. The CDR3 sequence: CASSVDRATTYEQYF. In DNA, the CDR3 is TGTGCCAGCAGCGTAGACAGGGCCACTACCTACGAGCAGTACTTC. Full variable domain (rest looked up from reference TRBV11-2 and TRBJ2-7): EAGVAQSPRYKIIEKRQSVAFWCNPISGHATLYWYQQILGQGPKLLIQFQNNGVVDDSQLPKDRFSAERLKGVDSTLKIQPAKLEDSAVYLCASSVDRATTYEQYFGPGTRLTVT.

The chain recombines TRBV20-1 with TRBJ1-3, with D uncertain. V dropped 0 bases and J dropped 2 bases, with 5 bases sitting between them. CDR3 length: 13 amino acids. The germline CDR1 and CDR2 sequences are DFQATT and SNEGSKA (reference sequence). CDR3 protein: CSAREPAGNTIYF. The CDR3 DNA reads as TGCAGTGCTAGAGAACCGGCTGGAAACACCATATATTTT.

The table lists this clonotype with many counts. This chain uses TRBV7-8 with TRBJ1-3; D is unclear. In germline, CDR1 is SGHVS, CDR2 FQNEAQ. V lost 2 bases to trimming and J lost 0 bases, with 8 bases between them. This CDR3 is 15 amino acids long. CDR3 loop: CASSLLGISGNTIYF. CDR3 DNA sequence: TGTGCCAGCAGCTTATTGGGGATCTCTGGAAACACCATATATTTT.

V and J are TRBV19 and TRBJ2-1; 13 bases line up with TRBD2. From germline, CDR1 is LNHDA and CDR2 SQIVND (reference sequence). This CDR3 comprises 15 residues. V gave up 8 bases and J gave up 4 bases; unmatched junction bases: 5. CDR3 in amino acids: CASRTSGRGYNEQFF. The CDR3 coding sequence is TGTGCCAGTCGGACTAGCGGGAGAGGGTACAATGAGCAGTTCTTC.

Only a few counts were recorded for this clonotype. V gene TRBV2 combines with J gene TRBJ1-3; D possibly corresponds to TRBD1 (5 bases). V lost 4 bases, J lost 0 bases, and 10 bases lay in between. Germline values: CDR1 SNHLY, CDR2 FYNNEI. This CDR3 comprises 15 residues. CDR3 amino acids: CASSGQPGSGNTIYF. The CDR3 DNA reads as TGTGCCAGCAGTGGACAGCCCGGCTCTGGAAACACCATATATTTT.

The chain combines TRBV20-1 with TRBJ2-1, with D possibly being TRBD2 (5 bases). Trimming took off 0 bases at V and 5 bases at J, with 8 bases between the two ends. This CDR3 contains 13 residues. Looked up from germline, CDR1 is DFQATT and CDR2 is SNEGSKA (reference sequence). The CDR3 region is CSARDPSHNEQFF. Written as DNA, the CDR3 is TGCAGTGCTAGAGATCCTAGCCACAATGAGCAGTTCTTC.

This clonotype was seen a handful of times. The chain couples TRBV20-1 to TRBJ2-5; TRBD1 is a possible D gene (6 bases). With 5 bases removed from V and 5 bases from J, the gap between germline ends came to 12 bases. Germline values: CDR1 DFQATT, CDR2 SNEGSKA (reference sequence). The length of the CDR3 is 12 residues. CDR3 nucleotide sequence: TGCAGTGCTGTACAGGGCGCGGAGACCCAGTACTTC. As protein: CSAVQGAETQYF.

The chain combines TRBV19 with TRBJ2-5; D might be TRBD1 (6 bases). This CDR3 is built from 14 residues. The germline gives CDR1 LNHDA, CDR2 SQIVND (reference sequence). The V end lost 2 bases, the J end lost 0 bases, and 7 bases lay between the germline ends. In DNA, the CDR3 is TGTGCCAGTAGTATAAGGGACAACCAAGAGACCCAGTACTTC. It encodes CASSIRDNQETQYF.

The chain couples TRBV10-3 to TRBJ2-7, with D unresolved. CDR1 and CDR2 from the germline V gene are ENHRY and SYGVKD. Trimming cost V 3 bases and J 4 bases, with 7 bases left between them. This CDR3 spans 12 amino acids. The CDR3 nucleotides read TGTGCCATCAGTGAAGGGTGGTACGAGCAGTACTTC. Amino acid sequence: CAISEGWYEQYF.

Regarding this clonotype: A much larger clone is a single base away; this may be a read error. The chain carries TRBV6-5 and TRBJ2-1, with D hard to call. The ends were cut back, 8 bases at V and 13 bases at J, with 18 bases in the middle. The CDR3 loop spans 12 amino acids. Per the germline V gene, CDR1 is MNHEY and CDR2 is SVGAGI. CDR3 nucleotide sequence: TGTGCCAGCGTCGATGATAACTTTGGCCAGTTCTTC. Its protein product is CASVDDNFGQFF.